This T cell receptor beta chain originates from a study of T cells in Graves' hyperthyroidism and ophthalmopathy. At the level of the study: Peripheral blood sampling occurred at initial diagnosis, before any treatment. Points from the study as a whole: Model output signaled ophthalmopathy a median approximately 6 months ahead of onset.

In the case of this clonotype: The antigen is undetermined.

RNA transcripts yielded amplified TCR beta CDR3 regions. In the first-round RT-PCR of the TCR CDR3, the HTBI primer set was used. MiXCR, run by TCRdb on the multiplex PCR reads, gives a single entry per CDR3 protein. The sample lists 50,000 to 75,000 distinct CDR3 sequences, around 50% occurring once. The V end was cut by 8 bases, the J end by 11 bases, with 26 bases between. There are 15 residues in the CDR3. The germline gives CDR1 SGHTA, CDR2 FQGTGA. Ophthalmopathy in the patients scored at least 3 on Clinical Activity Score and at least 4 on NOSPECS grade, lasting under 3 months. Exclusion followed for patients with uncontrolled infection, other autoimmune disease, pregnancy or lactation.

The clonotype comes from a woman aged 25 to 45 with Graves' ophthalmopathy. Specimen: blood. The rearrangement uses TRBV7-3 and TRBJ2-3, with D possibly TRBD1 on 6 matching bases. The CDR3, as DNA: TGTGCCAGCTCCATAGGGGGTGAGCAAACGGATGAGCAGTATTTT. Amino acid sequence: CASSIGGEQTDEQYF.